These 30 T cell receptor beta chains share one sample of origin, sequenced in a study of neurological immune-mediated disorders. Each CDR3 protein gets one entry after TCRdb re-called the 5' RACE reads with MiXCR. The profile shows about 46,000 distinct CDR3 sequences, approximately 2.8% of them singletons. The sample consisted of PBMCs. The receptors come from a woman in her forties or fifties with multiple sclerosis.

This clonotype occurred many times. The chain is built from TRBV11-2 and TRBJ2-2; possible D gene TRBD2, 6 bases. The CDR3 consists of 13 residues. Germline-derived CDR1 and CDR2 are SGHAT and FQNNGV. V lost 3 bases, J lost 7 bases, and 9 bases lay in between. CDR3 sequence: CASSFAGSGELFF. DNA of the CDR3: TGTGCCAGCAGCTTTGCCGGGAGCGGGGAGCTGTTTTTT.

This clonotype occurred many times. The chain joins TRBV6-5 to TRBJ2-7; 11 nucleotides align to TRBD1. J was trimmed by 4 bases and V by 5 bases; bases with no gene match: 13. Germline lookup yields CDR1 MNHEY and CDR2 SVGAGI. This CDR3 is 17 amino acids long. CDR3 in DNA: TGTGCCAGCAGTCGGGACAGGGGGACCCGAATCCTTTACGAGCAGTACTTC. It is translated as CASSRDRGTRILYEQYF.

This clonotype was seen ten or more times. V gene TRBV27 combines with J gene TRBJ2-3; the match to TRBD2 covers 7 bases. The CDR3 length is 18 residues. V was clipped by 6 bases and J by 0 bases; unmatched bases: 15. CDR1 and CDR2 (germline): MNHEY, SMNVEV (reference sequence). The CDR3 sequence: CASRWSGVARGSTDTQYF. The CDR3 DNA reads TGTGCCAGCAGATGGAGCGGGGTTGCTAGAGGGAGCACAGATACGCAGTATTTT.

This clonotype was detected many times. The chain has TRBV5-1 and TRBJ2-3; 8 bases fit TRBD1. Trimming cost V 4 bases and J 3 bases; bases outside gene matches: 7. The germline gives CDR1 SGHRS, CDR2 YFSETQ. The CDR3 extends over 15 amino acids. The CDR3 coding sequence is TGCGCCAGCAGCGACCAAGGACAGGGTACAGATACGCAGTATTTT. Protein: CASSDQGQGTDTQYF.

This clonotype was seen at least ten times. V usage is TRBV20-1 and J usage is TRBJ2-2, with 10 bases lining up with TRBD2. Germline-derived CDR1 and CDR2 are DFQATT and SNEGSKA (reference sequence). V was pared by 7 bases and J by 5 bases, with 7 bases of the junction left unmatched. CDR3 length: 14 residues. CDR3 DNA sequence: TGCAGTGTTACTAGCGGGAAAGGAACCGGGGAGCTGTTTTTT. This encodes CSVTSGKGTGELFF.

In this sample, this clonotype turned up many times. The V call is TRBV28, the J call TRBJ2-5; 12 bases agree with TRBD2. Germline loops: CDR1 MDHEN, CDR2 SYDVKM. V dropped 5 bases and J dropped 5; count of bases not matched to a gene: 15. The CDR3 is 18 amino acids. The CDR3 loop reads CASSLRGPSGRARETQYF. DNA for the CDR3: TGTGCCAGCAGTCTCCGGGGTCCTAGCGGGAGGGCCAGGGAGACCCAGTACTTC.

This clonotype was counted ten times or more. The CDR3 sequence is CASSLMAGVSTDTQYF. CDR3 in DNA: TGCGCCAGCAGCTTGATGGCAGGAGTGAGCACAGATACGCAGTATTTT. The chain uses TRBV5-1 and TRBJ2-3; no clear D. Germline V CDR1 and CDR2: SGHRS, YFSETQ. The CDR3 totals 16 residues. V dropped 1 base and J dropped 0 bases, with 12 bases sitting between them.

This clonotype was counted many times. The chain recombines TRBV20-1 with TRBJ2-5, with unresolved D. The V gene lost 3 bases and the J gene lost 9 bases, with 23 bases spanning the gap. CDR3 length: 15 amino acids. Germline values: CDR1 DFQATT, CDR2 SNEGSKA (reference sequence). CDR3 DNA: TGCAGTGCTAGTTCCAGCGTGCCGGGCACGGCGGCCCAGTACTTC. Protein: CSASSSVPGTAAQYF.

This clonotype was observed at least ten times. The V and J genes are TRBV15 and TRBJ2-7; maybe TRBD2 (5 bases). This CDR3 has 17 amino acids. V was clipped by 0 bases and J by 4 bases, with 19 bases between them. Germline-derived CDR1 and CDR2 are LNHNV and YYDKDF (reference sequence). Written as DNA, the CDR3 is TGTGCCACCAGCAGAGATATCCCTAGCACTTGTAAGTACGAGCAGTACGTC. It translates to CATSRDIPSTCKYEQYV.

This clonotype has at least ten counts. The chain carries TRBV3-1 and TRBJ2-4; TRBD2 agrees at 8 bases. V lost 5 bases and J lost 3; bases outside the gene matches: 3. Germline-derived CDR1 and CDR2 are LGHDT and YNNKEL (reference sequence). This CDR3 has 14 amino acids. In DNA, the CDR3 is TGTGCCAGCAGCGAACGGGGGGGCAAAAACATTCAGTACTTC. It codes for CASSERGGKNIQYF.

This clonotype was counted many times. The V and J genes are TRBV3-1 and TRBJ2-2; D is unclear. V lost 2 bases, J lost 4 bases, and 2 bases lay in between. The CDR3 is 12 residues long. Germline lookup yields CDR1 LGHDT and CDR2 YNNKEL (reference sequence). CDR3 sequence reads: CASSQLTGELFF. In DNA form, the CDR3 reads TGTGCCAGCAGCCAACTCACCGGGGAGCTGTTTTTT.

This clonotype was seen many times. The rearrangement uses TRBV15 and TRBJ2-2; 8 bases match TRBD1. The junction had 4 bases not matched to a gene; V was cut back by 5 bases and J by 5 bases. In germline, CDR1 is LNHNV, CDR2 YYDKDF (reference sequence). The length of the CDR3 is 14 residues. The CDR3 coding sequence is TGTGCCACCAGCGGGGGACAGGAGACCGGGGAGCTGTTTTTT. Amino acids: CATSGGQETGELFF.

This clonotype showed up many times. This chain uses TRBV12-3 or TRBV12-4 with TRBJ2-7; no firm D call. V lost 1 base and J 0 bases, leaving 13 bases between the germline ends. This CDR3 comprises 16 residues. The CDR3 loop is CASSLVGGRASYEQYF. CDR3 DNA sequence: TGTGCCAGCAGTTTAGTTGGCGGCCGGGCCTCCTACGAGCAGTACTTC.

The sample holds many counts of this clonotype. In DNA form, the CDR3 reads TGTGCCAGCAGCCCCCCGGCTAGCGGGGGGGCTGGCTCCTACAATGAGCAGTTCTTC. Translation gives CASSPPASGGAGSYNEQFF. The chain is built from TRBV7-9 and TRBJ2-1; 12 bases map to TRBD2. This CDR3 has 19 residues. The germline gives CDR1 SEHNR, CDR2 FQNEAQ (reference sequence). Unmatched junction bases numbered 11, after V lost 5 bases and J lost 0 bases.

At least ten counts were recorded for this clonotype. The chain has TRBV3-1 and TRBJ1-5; TRBD1 is a possible D gene (5 bases). Trimming removed 0 bases at V and 5 bases at J, with 8 bases between. This CDR3 is 14 amino acids long. From germline, CDR1 is LGHDT and CDR2 YNNKEL (reference sequence). The CDR3 loop is CASSQEGRDQPQHF. The DNA of the CDR3 is TGTGCCAGCAGCCAAGAGGGGCGAGATCAGCCCCAGCATTTT. Combining the CDR3 with reference TRBV3-1 and TRBJ1-5 gives the whole variable domain DTAVSQTPKYLVTQMGNDKSIKCEQNLGHDTMYWYKQDSKKFLKIMFSYNNKELIINETVPNRFSPKSPDKAHLNLHINSLELGDSAVYFCASSQEGRDQPQHFGDGTRLSIL.

In this sample, this clonotype turned up many times. The DNA of the CDR3 is TGTGCCAGCAGCTTAGTAGGCAGAACTACGACGAACACCGGGGAGCTGTTTTTT. It yields the protein CASSLVGRTTTNTGELFF. V is TRBV7-6 and J is TRBJ2-2; D uncertain. V was shortened by 1 base and J by 0 bases, with 15 bases between the two germline ends. Germline CDR1 SGHVS, CDR2 FNYEAQ. The CDR3 runs to 18 residues.

This clonotype has just a few counts. A read error is possible here, since a much larger clone lies one base away. V and J are TRBV4-2 and TRBJ2-1, with 8 bases that match TRBD2. Germline V gene data show CDR1 as LGHNA and CDR2 as YNFKEQ. J lost 8 bases, V lost 2 bases, and 8 bases had no gene match. The CDR3 contains 15 residues. For the CDR3, the DNA is TGTGCCAGCAGCCAAAACGGGGGGGCCGGGGATGAGCAGTTCTTC. It encodes CASSQNGGAGDEQFF.

This sequence joins TRBV7-9 and TRBJ2-1; 8 bases agree with TRBD2. CDR1 and CDR2 from the germline V gene are SEHNR and FQNEAQ (reference sequence). The CDR3 is 16 amino acids. The CDR3 bases are TGTTCCATCAGCTTAAGGACGGGAGGGCCCTGGAATGAGCAGTTCTTC. Translated: CSISLRTGGPWNEQFF.

This clonotype came up many times. The chain employs TRBV2 and TRBJ2-3; 7 positions match TRBD2. CDR3 length equals 15 residues. The germline gives CDR1 SNHLY, CDR2 FYNNEI. V was clipped by 6 bases and J by 1 base; unmatched bases: 7. The CDR3 DNA reads as TGTGCCAGCAGCCCCCCGACTAGCCGCACAGATACGCAGTATTTT. It translates to CASSPPTSRTDTQYF.

This clonotype has ten or more counts. DNA for the CDR3: TGCAGCGTTGGACGGCAGTTAAACACTGAAGCTTTCTTT. Its protein product is CSVGRQLNTEAFF. The chain has TRBV29-1 and TRBJ1-1; D ambiguous. V gave up 4 bases and J gave up 2 bases, with 11 bases separating them. CDR3 size: 13 residues. CDR1 and CDR2 from the germline V gene are SQVTM and ANQGSEA.

This clonotype has ten or more counts. V gene TRBV10-3 combines with J gene TRBJ2-5; D tentatively fits TRBD1 or TRBD2 (5 bases each). From germline, CDR1 is ENHRY and CDR2 SYGVKD. This CDR3 is 17 amino acids long. V lost 0 bases, J lost 2 bases, and 16 bases lay in between. The CDR3 sequence: CAISESGDATLQETQYF. DNA of the CDR3: TGTGCCATCAGTGAGTCGGGGGACGCAACTTTACAAGAGACCCAGTACTTC.

In the case of this clonotype: This may come from a read error, since a much larger clone is one base off. The chain links TRBV20-1 to TRBJ2-6, with D perhaps TRBD1 or TRBD2 (5 bases each). Trimming removed 5 bases at V and 13 bases at J, with 21 bases between. The CDR3 is 14 amino acids. The germline V gene encodes CDR1 DFQATT and CDR2 SNEGSKA (reference sequence). The CDR3 here is CSAPEGTGGKVLTF. CDR3 coding DNA: TGCAGTGCTCCTGAGGGGACCGGCGGCAAAGTCCTGACTTTC.

This clonotype was seen a handful of times. The chain joins TRBV7-6 to TRBJ1-5, with D perhaps matching TRBD1 (5 bases). Trimming removed 0 bases from V and 2 bases from J, with 17 bases in between. This CDR3 contains 18 residues. Germline CDR1 and CDR2: SGHVS and FNYEAQ. The DNA of the CDR3 is TGTGCCAGCAGCTTAGCGGCGTGGCAGGGAGGGGGCAATCAGCCCCAGCATTTT. It translates to CASSLAAWQGGGNQPQHF.

This clonotype came up many times. The chain has TRBV15 and TRBJ2-1; D unclear. The CDR3 runs to 16 residues. The V gene's germline CDR1 is LNHNV and CDR2 YYDKDF (reference sequence). V gave up 1 base and J gave up 8 bases, with 18 bases separating them. CDR3 nucleotides: TGTGCCACCAGCAGAGTTGGAGTAGAGATGTCGGATGAGCAGTTCTTC. Its protein product is CATSRVGVEMSDEQFF.

In its sample, this clonotype was seen many times. The chain couples TRBV5-5 to TRBJ2-1; D unclear. Trimming removed 0 bases from V and 6 bases from J, with 4 bases in between. The germline V gene encodes CDR1 SGHKS and CDR2 YYEKEE (reference sequence). The CDR3 runs 12 residues. CDR3 sequence: CASSLGVNEQFF. In DNA form, the CDR3 reads TGTGCCAGCAGCTTGGGGGTCAATGAGCAGTTCTTC.

At least ten counts were recorded for this clonotype. This chain links TRBV27 with TRBJ1-3; D unclear. The CDR3 has 14 residues. V shed 5 bases and J shed 4 bases, with 12 bases lying between them. Germline V gene sequence: CDR1 MNHEY, CDR2 SMNVEV (reference sequence). CDR3 sequence (DNA): TGTGCCAGCAGTCCTTCCCCCAGGGGAAACACCATATATTTT. Protein: CASSPSPRGNTIYF.

Many counts were recorded for this clonotype. The V and J genes are TRBV7-2 and TRBJ1-4; the D is unclear. The CDR3 contains 15 residues. Trimming stripped 2 bases from V and 5 bases from J, with 12 bases between. In germline, CDR1 is SGHTA, CDR2 FQGNSA. The CDR3 protein is CASSLTGWGNEKLFF. CDR3 coding DNA: TGTGCCAGCAGCTTAACGGGGTGGGGAAATGAAAAACTGTTTTTT.

At least ten counts were recorded for this clonotype. The chain joins TRBV5-1 to TRBJ2-3; a possible D gene is TRBD1 (5 bases). With 4 bases removed from V and 1 base from J, the gap between germline ends came to 13 bases. CDR3 length: 15 amino acids. Germline V lookup: CDR1 SGHRS, CDR2 YFSETQ. CDR3 sequence reads: CASSVRGTGTDTQYF. The CDR3, as DNA: TGCGCCAGCAGCGTAAGGGGTACGGGCACAGATACGCAGTATTTT. Full variable domain (rest looked up from reference TRBV5-1 and TRBJ2-3): KAGVTQTPRYLIKTRGQQVTLSCSPISGHRSVSWYQQTPGQGLQFLFEYFSETQRNKGNFPGRFSGRQFSNSRSEMNVSTLELGDSALYLCASSVRGTGTDTQYFGPGTRLTVL.

This clonotype has ten or more counts. The J gene is TRBJ1-1, the V gene TRBV5-1; the match to TRBD1 covers 7 bases. CDR3 length: 14 amino acids. V lost 1 base to trimming and J lost 0 bases; unmatched junction nucleotides: 0. Germline V CDR1 and CDR2: SGHRS, YFSETQ. The CDR3 region has the DNA TGCGCCAGCAGCTTGACAGGGGTGAACACTGAAGCTTTCTTT. Its protein product is CASSLTGVNTEAFF.

This clonotype came up once. J is TRBJ2-3 and V is TRBV10-3; D call uncertain. The germline V gene has CDR1 ENHRY and CDR2 SYGVKD. This CDR3 region has 13 residues. Trimming removed 8 bases from V and 2 bases from J, with 11 bases in between. The CDR3 here is CAIYQPYTDTQYF. As DNA, the CDR3 is TGTGCCATCTACCAGCCCTACACAGATACGCAGTATTTT.